The clone carrying this TCR beta chain was detected many times. These data are taken from a study of molecular identifiers for immune sequencing clone quantification. CDR3 length equals 15 residues. CDR1 LGHDT and CDR2 YNNKEL come from the germline V gene (reference sequence). V lost 4 bases and J lost 0, with 12 bases in between. MiXCR, run by TCRdb on the PCR reads, gives a single entry per CDR3 protein. The table lists some 65,000 distinct CDR3 sequences, around 20% of them singletons. Isolation of naive CD8 T cells was achieved by sorting on a CD8+CD4-CCR7+CD45RA+ phenotype. Material for sequencing was naive CD8+ T cells from blood, with Jurkat cell RNA spiked in. Subset described: FACS-sorted CD8+CD4-CCR7+CD45RA+ naive T cells. This receptor was identified in a human donor in good health. Some libraries in this study had Jurkat cell RNA spiked in. The chain combines TRBV3-1 with TRBJ1-1; tentative D call: TRBD1 (5 bases). The CDR3, as DNA: TGTGCCAGCAGCCCCCAGGCAGGGCTGAACACTGAAGCTTTCTTT. Translated, it gives CASSPQAGLNTEAFF. Combining the CDR3 with reference TRBV3-1 and TRBJ1-1 gives the whole variable domain DTAVSQTPKYLVTQMGNDKSIKCEQNLGHDTMYWYKQDSKKFLKIMFSYNNKELIINETVPNRFSPKSPDKAHLNLHINSLELGDSAVYFCASSPQAGLNTEAFFGQGTRLTVV.